Listed here are 3 T cell receptor beta chains from one sample, sequenced in a study of blood T cell repertoires in COVID-19. The assay was immunoSEQ multiplex PCR, and TCRdb's table has in-frame clones only and misses some. This repertoire shows 130,000 or so clones, roughly four fifths found once; its top ten account for 2.4%. The sequencing input was PBMCs or T cells enriched from blood (not recorded which). These receptors all come from a man aged 40-49 years with acute COVID-19.

This clone was recorded only once. The chain uses TRBV4-1 and TRBJ2-1; 7 nucleotides align to TRBD1. V shed 1 base and J 7 bases; nucleotides not matched to a gene: 4. CDR3 length: 14 amino acids. In germline, CDR1 is MGHRA, CDR2 YSYEKL. This chain's CDR3 is CASSQATGNNEQFF. CDR3 coding DNA: TGCGCCAGCAGCCAAGCGACAGGGAATAATGAGCAGTTCTTC.

This clone was detected once. The chain recombines TRBV12-3 or TRBV12-4 with TRBJ1-5; no reliable D call. The CDR3 runs to 12 residues. Trimming removed 3 bases from V and 7 bases from J, with 7 bases in between. The CDR3 here is CASSLGHQPQHF. Here the CDR3 DNA reads TGTGCCAGCAGTTTGGGCCACCAGCCCCAGCATTTT.

The chain is built from TRBV24-1 and TRBJ1-2, with D maybe TRBD1 (5 bases). The CDR3 is 12 amino acids. Trimming cost V 6 bases and J 5 bases, with 9 bases left between them. Looked up from germline, CDR1 is KGHDR and CDR2 is SFDVKD. The CDR3 spells CATSQDRYGYTF. DNA of the CDR3: TGTGCCACCAGTCAAGACAGATATGGCTACACCTTC.